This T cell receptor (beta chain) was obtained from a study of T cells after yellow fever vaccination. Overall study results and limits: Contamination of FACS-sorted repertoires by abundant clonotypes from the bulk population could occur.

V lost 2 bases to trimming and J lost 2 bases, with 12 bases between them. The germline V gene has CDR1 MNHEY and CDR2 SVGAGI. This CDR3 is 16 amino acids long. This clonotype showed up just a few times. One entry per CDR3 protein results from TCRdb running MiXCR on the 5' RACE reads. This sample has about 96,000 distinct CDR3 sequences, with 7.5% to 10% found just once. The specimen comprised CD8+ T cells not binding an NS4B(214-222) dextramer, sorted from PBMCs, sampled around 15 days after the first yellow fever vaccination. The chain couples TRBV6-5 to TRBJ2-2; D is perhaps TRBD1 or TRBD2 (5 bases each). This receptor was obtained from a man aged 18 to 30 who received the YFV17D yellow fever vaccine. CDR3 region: CASSYTGTANTGELFF. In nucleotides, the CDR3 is TGTGCCAGCAGTTACACCGGGACGGCTAACACCGGGGAGCTGTTTTTT.